This is a list of T cell receptor beta chains from one sample in a study of cytomegalovirus exposure and HLA in healthy donors. TCRdb keeps only in-frame clones here, not all; method: immunoSEQ multiplex PCR. The table lists around 170,000 clones, roughly four fifths of them singletons. Sequenced material: PBMCs. The receptor source for this set is a woman aged 18-29 years in good health and CMV-seronegative. CDR3s include the opening cysteine and the closing phenylalanine or tryptophan. The D gene is left open where the match is weak. Clone size is not always given. Where it is, it says once, few, many or a class for expanded clones.

>17|NA|NA|TRBV2|TRBJ1-2
TGTGCCAGCAGTGATTTGGACAGAGGGCCCACCCACTATGGCTACACCTTC
CASSDLDRGPTHYGYTF
>14|NA|NA|TRBV5-4|TRBJ1-1
TGTGCCAGCAGCCTCCGGACACTTAACACTGAAGCTTTCTTT
CASSLRTLNTEAFF
>19|NA|NA|TRBV21-1|TRBJ2-4
TGTGCCAGCAGCAGTCGCCTTATTCAGGGGAGAATTGTCAAAAACATTCAGTACTTC
CASSSRLIQGRIVKNIQYF
>14|NA|NA|TRBV28|TRBJ1-4
TGTGCCAGCAGTTTAACGGGAATAAATGAAAAACTGTTTTTT
CASSLTGINEKLFF
>16|NA|TRBD2|TRBV7-2|TRBJ2-5
TGTGCCAGCAGTTTGTCTAGCGGGGGGGTCTGGGAGACCCAGTACTTC
CASSLSSGGVWETQYF
>13|NA|NA|TRBV2|TRBJ1-1
TGTGCCAGCATTAAGGAGGGACGGTTAGAAGCTTTCTTT
CASIKEGRLEAFF
>13|NA|TRBD2|TRBV29-1|TRBJ2-2
TGCAGCGTGGAGGGAGGGCCATCTGGGGAGCTGTTTTTT
CSVEGGPSGELFF
>16|NA|TRBD1|TRBV15|TRBJ2-7
TGTGCCACCAGCAGAGATAAGGGGGCAGCTGTTTACGAGCAGTACTTC
CATSRDKGAAVYEQYF
>14|NA|NA|TRBV4-1|TRBJ1-4
TGCGCCAGCAGCCTGGGACTGTTGGGTGAAAAACTGTTTTTT
CASSLGLLGEKLFF
>14|NA|NA|TRBV5-4|TRBJ1-1
TGTGCCAGCAGCTTGGGGGCCCCGAACACTGAAGCTTTCTTT
CASSLGAPNTEAFF
>17|NA|TRBD1|TRBV5-4|TRBJ1-2
TGTGCCAGCAGCCCAACTACAGGGGGCGCGGGTGACTATGGCTACACCTTC
CASSPTTGGAGDYGYTF
>15|NA|NA|TRBV7-3|TRBJ1-2
TGTGCCAGCAGCTTAAGGAGGGCCGGGGATAGGGGCTACACCTTC
CASSLRRAGDRGYTF
>15|NA|NA|TRBV27|TRBJ2-3
TGTGCCAGCAGTTTATTGGGGCGGTGGACAGATACGCAGTATTTT
CASSLLGRWTDTQYF
>12|NA|NA|TRBV29-1|TRBJ1-5
TGCAGCGGAAGGACTGGAGATCAGCCCCAGCATTTT
CSGRTGDQPQHF
>15|NA|TRBD1|TRBV6-1|TRBJ2-7
TGTGCCAGCAGTGAACAAGGGACAGGTTTATCCGAGCAGTACTTC
CASSEQGTGLSEQYF
>16|NA|NA|TRBV7-4|TRBJ1-5
TGTGCCAGCAGCTTTGGCTTGCGGGAGGGGTGTCAGCCCCAGCATTTT
CASSFGLREGCQPQHF
>13|few|TRBD1|TRBV7-9|TRBJ1-1
TGTGCCAGCAGCTCTAAGGGGACAGGGGAAGCTTTCTTT
CASSSKGTGEAFF
>13|NA|TRBD2|TRBV10-3|TRBJ2-7
TGTGCCATCAGTTTAGCGGGCCCAGGCGAGCAGTACTTC
CAISLAGPGEQYF
>12|NA|NA|TRBV29-1|TRBJ1-1
TGCAGCGTACTGCGGGGGAGCACTGAAGCTTTCTTT
CSVLRGSTEAFF
>14|once|TRBD1|TRBV27|TRBJ2-4
TGTGCCAGCAGTTCACCAGGGGGCGCGAACATTCAGTACTTC
CASSSPGGANIQYF
>13|NA|NA|TRBV5-5|TRBJ1-5
TGTGCCAGCAGCTTCGACAGGTCCGGACCCCAGCATTTT
CASSFDRSGPQHF
>14|NA|NA|TRBV9|TRBJ1-5
TGTGCCAGCAGCCAGGGGAGATCGGATCAGCCCCAGCATTTT
CASSQGRSDQPQHF
>14|NA|NA|TRBV10-2|TRBJ2-7
TGCGCCAGCAGTGTTTACCTCCCTACCTACGAGCAGTACTTC
CASSVYLPTYEQYF
>13|NA|TRBD1|TRBV6-5|TRBJ1-2
TGTGCCAGCAGTTACGACAGGGACTATGGCTACACCTTC
CASSYDRDYGYTF
>11|NA|NA|TRBV20-1|TRBJ1-2
TGCAGTGCTACAGTTAACTATGGCTACACCTTC
CSATVNYGYTF
>14|NA|NA|TRBV19|TRBJ2-2
TGTGCCAGTTCTACAGGTCCCAACACCGGGGAGCTGTTTTTT
CASSTGPNTGELFF
>19|NA|TRBD2|TRBV7-6|TRBJ2-3
TGTGCCAGCAGCTTAGTCGAACTAGCGGGAGATGGCCACACAGATACGCAGTATTTT
CASSLVELAGDGHTDTQYF
>17|NA|TRBD1|TRBV4-2|TRBJ2-3
TGTGCCAGCAGCCAAGTTGTTGACAGGGATAATTTGGATACGCAGTATTTT
CASSQVVDRDNLDTQYF
>14|NA|NA|TRBV7-9|TRBJ2-5
TGTGCCAGCAGCTTAGCGTCTAGGAAAGAGACCCAGTACTTC
CASSLASRKETQYF
>14|few|TRBD2|TRBV30|TRBJ2-3
TGTGCCTGGGCCCTAGCGGGAGGACAAGATACGCAGTATTTT
CAWALAGGQDTQYF
>15|NA|TRBD1|TRBV5-1|TRBJ1-1
TGCGCCAGCAGCATCGACAGGGGTGCGGGCACTGAAGCTTTCTTT
CASSIDRGAGTEAFF
>15|once|TRBD1|TRBV27|TRBJ2-1
TGTGCCAGCAGTCCGGGGACAGCTTCGGACAATGAGCAGTTCTTC
CASSPGTASDNEQFF
>13|NA|NA|TRBV5-8|TRBJ2-7
TGTGCCAGCGGTAAAGACTCCTATTACGAGCAGTACTTC
CASGKDSYYEQYF
>15|NA|NA|TRBV6-5|TRBJ2-7
TGTGCCAGCAGTTACTCGTCACAGGGTACCTACGAGCAGTACTTC
CASSYSSQGTYEQYF
>16|NA|TRBD2|TRBV11-2|TRBJ2-5
TGTGCCAGCAGCCTCCAGCGGGGGTTGTCCCAAGAGACCCAGTACTTC
CASSLQRGLSQETQYF
>17|NA|NA|TRBV7-9|TRBJ2-3
TGTGCCAGCAGCTTTCCCCACGACGGGGTCGGCCCAGATACGCAGTATTTT
CASSFPHDGVGPDTQYF
>16|NA|NA|TRBV7-9|TRBJ1-2
TGTGCCAGCAGCTTAGATTCGGCAGGGATAGGCTATGGCTACACCTTC
CASSLDSAGIGYGYTF
>14|NA|NA|TRBV6-5|TRBJ1-2
TGTGCCAGCAGTGCGACAGTAGCTAACTATGGCTACACCTTC
CASSATVANYGYTF
>15|once|TRBD1|TRBV18|TRBJ2-7
TGTGCCAGCTCACCACCTGGACAGGGGGCGTACGAGCAGTACTTC
CASSPPGQGAYEQYF